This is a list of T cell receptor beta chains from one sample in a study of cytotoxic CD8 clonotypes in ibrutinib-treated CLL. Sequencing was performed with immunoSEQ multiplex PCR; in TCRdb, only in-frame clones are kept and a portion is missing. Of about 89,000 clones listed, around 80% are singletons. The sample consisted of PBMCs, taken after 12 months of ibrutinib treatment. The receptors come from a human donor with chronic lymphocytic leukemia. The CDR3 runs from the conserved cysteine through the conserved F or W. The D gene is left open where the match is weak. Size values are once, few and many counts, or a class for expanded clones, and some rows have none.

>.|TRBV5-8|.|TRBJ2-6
TGTGCCAGCAGCTTGGGGCGCTCTGGGGCCAACGTCCTGACTTTC
CASSLGRSGANVLTF
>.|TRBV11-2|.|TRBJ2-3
TGTGCCAGCAGCGGCAAGGGGGATACGCAGTATTTT
CASSGKGDTQYF
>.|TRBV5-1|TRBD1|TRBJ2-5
TGCGCCAGCACTAGGGGGACAGGTCGGCCCCAGGAGACCCAGTACTTC
CASTRGTGRPQETQYF
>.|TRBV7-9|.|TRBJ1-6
TGTGCCAGCAGCTTAGCGGGCGTTGATAATTCACCCCTCCACTTT
CASSLAGVDNSPLHF
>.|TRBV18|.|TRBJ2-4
TGTGCCAGCTCACCACTGAAGACAGGTGGAGCGACCCTGAACATTCAGTACTTC
CASSPLKTGGATLNIQYF
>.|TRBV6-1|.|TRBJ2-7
TGTGCCAGCAGTGAGGGGGCAGCACCCTCCTACGAGCAGTACTTC
CASSEGAAPSYEQYF
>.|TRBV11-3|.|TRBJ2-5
TGTGCCAGCAGCTTAGATCCGGCATCCTTAGCCCAGTACTTC
CASSLDPASLAQYF
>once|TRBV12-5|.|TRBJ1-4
TGTGCTAGTGGTTCCCTTAGAGAAAAACTGTTTTTT
CASGSLREKLFF
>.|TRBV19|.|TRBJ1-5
TGTGCCAGTAGTATCCTGTCGGCAGATAGCAATCAGCCCCAGCATTTT
CASSILSADSNQPQHF
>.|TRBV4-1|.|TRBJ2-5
TGCGCCAGCAGCCAAGTAGGAGGGGGGTTGGAGACCCAGTACTTC
CASSQVGGGLETQYF
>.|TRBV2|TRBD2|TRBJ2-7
TGTGCCAGCAGTGAGGAACGGGGGGGCCCCTACGAGCAGTACTTC
CASSEERGGPYEQYF
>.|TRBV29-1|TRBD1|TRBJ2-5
TGCAGCGAGGACAGGCTCCAAGAGACCCAGTACTTC
CSEDRLQETQYF
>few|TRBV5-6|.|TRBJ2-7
TGTGCCAGCAGCTTTGGCAGGGCCGTCTCCTACGAGCAGTACTTC
CASSFGRAVSYEQYF
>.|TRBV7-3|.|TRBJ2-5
TGTGCCAGCAGCCCACAGACAGGAATGGGGGAGACCCAGTACTTC
CASSPQTGMGETQYF
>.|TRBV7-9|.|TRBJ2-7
TGTGCCAGCAGCTTAGCGCCGGGGGAGCAGTACTTC
CASSLAPGEQYF
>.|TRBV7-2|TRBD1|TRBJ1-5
TGTGCCAGCAGCATAGGACAGGGTGAGCCCCAGCATTTT
CASSIGQGEPQHF
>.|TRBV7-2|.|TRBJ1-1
TGTGCCAGCAGCGTAGGGTCAGGTTCTGAAGCTTTCTTT
CASSVGSGSEAFF
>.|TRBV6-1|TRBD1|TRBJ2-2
TGTGCCAGCAGTGCCTTCCCCGACAGGGAGAACACCGGGGAGCTGTTTTTT
CASSAFPDRENTGELFF
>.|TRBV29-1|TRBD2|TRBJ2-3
TGCAGCGTTCCCGAGATGGGGGGAGGGTTATCGACAGATACGCAGTATTTT
CSVPEMGGGLSTDTQYF
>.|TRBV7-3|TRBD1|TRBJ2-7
TGTGCCAGCAGCCCCCAGACAGGGAGCTCCTACGAGCAGTACTTC
CASSPQTGSSYEQYF
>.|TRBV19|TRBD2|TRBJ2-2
TGTGCCAGTAGTTCCCTAGCGGGGGACACCGGGGAGCTGTTTTTT
CASSSLAGDTGELFF
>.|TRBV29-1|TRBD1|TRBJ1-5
TGCAGCGTTGGAACAGGGGGGCCGCAGCCCCAGCATTTT
CSVGTGGPQPQHF
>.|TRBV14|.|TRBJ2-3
TGTGCCAGCAGCCAAGATCTAAAGGGCACAGATACGCAGTATTTT
CASSQDLKGTDTQYF
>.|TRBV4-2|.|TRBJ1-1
TGTGCCAGCAGCTGGGTGGGTGGCGGGGTACTAGACACTGAAGCTTTCTTT
CASSWVGGGVLDTEAFF
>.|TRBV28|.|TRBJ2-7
TGTGCCACGATCGGCTCAGGGTACGAGCAGTACTTC
CATIGSGYEQYF
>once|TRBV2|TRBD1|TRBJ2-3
TGTGCCAGCAGTGAAAGGGACAGGGTGGCAGATACGCAGTATTTT
CASSERDRVADTQYF
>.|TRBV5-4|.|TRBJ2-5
TGTGCCAGCAGCTTGAATCGCCAAGAGACCCAGTACTTC
CASSLNRQETQYF
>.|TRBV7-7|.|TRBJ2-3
TGTGCTAGCAGCCCCCGACTGGGGGGCACAGATACGCAGTATTTT
CASSPRLGGTDTQYF
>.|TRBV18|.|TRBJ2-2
TGTGCCAGCTCGCCTGGTAACCGATTCTCCACCGGGGAGCTGTTTTTT
CASSPGNRFSTGELFF
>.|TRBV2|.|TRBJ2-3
TGTGCCAGCAGTGAGAGGGGAAGAGATACGCAGTATTTT
CASSERGRDTQYF
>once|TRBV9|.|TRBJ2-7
TGTGCCAGCTCAAGGGACGGGTACGAGCAGTACTTC
CASSRDGYEQYF
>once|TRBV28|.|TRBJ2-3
TGTGCCAGCAGTCAAGTCAGCACAGATACGCAGTATTTT
CASSQVSTDTQYF
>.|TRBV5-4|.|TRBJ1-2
TGTGCCAGCAGCTTGGCCGGGGCAGGGCTCTATGGCTACACCTTC
CASSLAGAGLYGYTF
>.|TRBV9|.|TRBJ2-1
TGTGCCAGCAGCGTCCGGGGGCCTGGCAATGAGCAGTTCTTC
CASSVRGPGNEQFF
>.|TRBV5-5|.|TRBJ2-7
TGTGCCAGCAGCCCGCCAGGGCGCACCTACGAGCAGTACTTC
CASSPPGRTYEQYF
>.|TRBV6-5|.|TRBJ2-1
TGTGCCAGCAGTTACTCGAGGAATGAGCAGTTCTTC
CASSYSRNEQFF
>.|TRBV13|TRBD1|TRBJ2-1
TGTGCCAGCAGCTTCCGACAGGGTATAGGCAATGAGCAGTTCTTC
CASSFRQGIGNEQFF
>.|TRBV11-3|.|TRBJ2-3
TGTGCCAGCAGCTTAGGGTCCGGAGTTACTAACACAGATACGCAGTATTTT
CASSLGSGVTNTDTQYF
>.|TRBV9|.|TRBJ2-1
TGTGCCAGCAGCGTAGGGGTCCCGGACGAGCAGTTCTTC
CASSVGVPDEQFF
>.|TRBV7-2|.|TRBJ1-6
TGTGCCAGCAGCTTAGCTGGGGGGAACTCACCCCTCCACTTT
CASSLAGGNSPLHF
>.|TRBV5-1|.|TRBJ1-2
TGCGCCAGCAGCTTGCTGGAGGGGAGTGAGGGCTACACCTTC
CASSLLEGSEGYTF
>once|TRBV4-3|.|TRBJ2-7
TGCGCCAGCAGCCTTTCCCAGACAGCCTATTACGAGCAGTACTTC
CASSLSQTAYYEQYF
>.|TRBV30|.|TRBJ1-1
TGTGCCTGGACAAGACAGGCAAACACTGAAGCTTTCTTT
CAWTRQANTEAFF
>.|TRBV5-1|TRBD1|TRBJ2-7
TGCGCCAGCAGCCGAACAGGGGGCTACTCCTACGAGCAGTACTTC
CASSRTGGYSYEQYF
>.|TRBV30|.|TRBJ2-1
TGTGCCTGGACAATGGCGGCCTCCTACAATGAGCAGTTCTTC
CAWTMAASYNEQFF
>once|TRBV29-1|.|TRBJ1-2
TGCAGCGTTGAAGATCGAGGCAGTAACTATGGCTACACCTTC
CSVEDRGSNYGYTF
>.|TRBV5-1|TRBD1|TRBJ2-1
TGCGCCAGCAGCTTGCCGGGACAGGGAAAGGGTGAGCAGTTCTTC
CASSLPGQGKGEQFF
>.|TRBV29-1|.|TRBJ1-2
TGCAGCGTTGAAGGACAGGTTAACTATGGCTACACCTTC
CSVEGQVNYGYTF
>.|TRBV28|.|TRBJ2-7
TGTGCCAGCACTGCAGGGGGGTTGAACGAGCAGTACTTC
CASTAGGLNEQYF
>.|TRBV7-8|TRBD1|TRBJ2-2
TGTGCCAGCACCAACCTCGGGACAGCAACCGGGGAGCTGTTTTTT
CASTNLGTATGELFF
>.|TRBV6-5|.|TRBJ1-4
TGTGCCAGCAGCCCCCGACGGAGGAATGAAAAACTGTTTTTT
CASSPRRRNEKLFF
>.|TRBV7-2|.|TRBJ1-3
TGTGCCAGCAGCTTCGGGCCGTACTCTGGAAACACCATATATTTT
CASSFGPYSGNTIYF
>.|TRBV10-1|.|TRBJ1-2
TGCGCTAGCCCGGGGTTGGAGTATGGCTACACCTTC
CASPGLEYGYTF
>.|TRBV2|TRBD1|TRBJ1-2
TGTGCCAGCACCATGGACAGGGGCTATGGCTACACCTTC
CASTMDRGYGYTF
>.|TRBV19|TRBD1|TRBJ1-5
TGTGCCAGTAGTCCCGGGGCAGGGGGACAGCCCCAGCATTTT
CASSPGAGGQPQHF
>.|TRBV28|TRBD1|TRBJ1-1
TGTGCCAGCAGCCTTTACCCCCGACAGGGGGTCTTTCGGAACACTGAAGCTTTCTTT
CASSLYPRQGVFRNTEAFF
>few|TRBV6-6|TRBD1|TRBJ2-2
TGTGCCAGCAAAAGGGACAGCCTTAACACCGGGGAGCTGTTTTTT
CASKRDSLNTGELFF